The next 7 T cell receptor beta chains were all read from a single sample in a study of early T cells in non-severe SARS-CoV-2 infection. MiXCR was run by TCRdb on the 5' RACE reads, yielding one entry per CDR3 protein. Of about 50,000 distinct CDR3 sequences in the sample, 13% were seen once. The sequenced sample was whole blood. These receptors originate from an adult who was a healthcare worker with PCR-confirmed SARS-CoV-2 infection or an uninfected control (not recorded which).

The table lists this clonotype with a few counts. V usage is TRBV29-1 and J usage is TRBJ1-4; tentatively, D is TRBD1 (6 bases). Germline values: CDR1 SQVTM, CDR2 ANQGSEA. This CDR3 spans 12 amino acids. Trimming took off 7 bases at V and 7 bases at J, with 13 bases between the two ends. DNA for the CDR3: TGCAGCGCCACAGGGACCGGTGAAAAACTGTTTTTT. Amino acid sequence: CSATGTGEKLFF.

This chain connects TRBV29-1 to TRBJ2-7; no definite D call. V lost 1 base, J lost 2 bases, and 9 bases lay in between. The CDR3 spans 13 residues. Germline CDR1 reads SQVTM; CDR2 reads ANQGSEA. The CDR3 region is CSVEGRGTYEQYF. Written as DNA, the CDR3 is TGCAGCGTTGAAGGCAGAGGAACCTACGAGCAGTACTTC.

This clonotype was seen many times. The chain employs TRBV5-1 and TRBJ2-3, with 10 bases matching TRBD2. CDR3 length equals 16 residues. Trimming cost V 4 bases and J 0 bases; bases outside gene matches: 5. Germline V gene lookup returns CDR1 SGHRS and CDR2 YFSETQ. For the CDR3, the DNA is TGCGCCAGCAGCGTCATAGCGGGGGGAAGCACAGATACGCAGTATTTT. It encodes CASSVIAGGSTDTQYF. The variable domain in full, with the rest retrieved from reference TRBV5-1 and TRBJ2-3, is KAGVTQTPRYLIKTRGQQVTLSCSPISGHRSVSWYQQTPGQGLQFLFEYFSETQRNKGNFPGRFSGRQFSNSRSEMNVSTLELGDSALYLCASSVIAGGSTDTQYFGPGTRLTVL.

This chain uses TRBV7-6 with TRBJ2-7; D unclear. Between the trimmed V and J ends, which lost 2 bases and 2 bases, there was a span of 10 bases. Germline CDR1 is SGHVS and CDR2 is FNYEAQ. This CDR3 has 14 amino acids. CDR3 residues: CASSLRSTPYEQYF. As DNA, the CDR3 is TGTGCCAGCAGCTTAAGGTCAACCCCCTACGAGCAGTACTTC.

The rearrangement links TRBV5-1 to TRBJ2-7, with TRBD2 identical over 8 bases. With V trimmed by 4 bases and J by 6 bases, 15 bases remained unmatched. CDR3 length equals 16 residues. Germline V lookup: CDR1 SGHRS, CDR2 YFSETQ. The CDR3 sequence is CASSPGRTSLEVEQYF. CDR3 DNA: TGCGCCAGCAGCCCGGGACGGACTAGCCTGGAGGTCGAGCAGTACTTC. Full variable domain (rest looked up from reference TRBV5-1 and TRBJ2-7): KAGVTQTPRYLIKTRGQQVTLSCSPISGHRSVSWYQQTPGQGLQFLFEYFSETQRNKGNFPGRFSGRQFSNSRSEMNVSTLELGDSALYLCASSPGRTSLEVEQYFGPGTRLTVT.

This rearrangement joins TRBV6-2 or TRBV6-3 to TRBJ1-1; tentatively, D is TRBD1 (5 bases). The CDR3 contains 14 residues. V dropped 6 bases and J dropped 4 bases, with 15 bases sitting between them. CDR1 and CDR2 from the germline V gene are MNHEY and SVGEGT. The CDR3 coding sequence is TGTGCCAGCAGCCTAAAACGACAGTCCACTGAAGCTTTCTTT. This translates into CASSLKRQSTEAFF.

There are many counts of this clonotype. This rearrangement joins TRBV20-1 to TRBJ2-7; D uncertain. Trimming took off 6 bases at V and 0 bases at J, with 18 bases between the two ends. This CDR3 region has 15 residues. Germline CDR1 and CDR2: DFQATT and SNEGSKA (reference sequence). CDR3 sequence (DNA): TGCAGTGCACCCAGCCCCCGGACGAGCTCCTACGAGCAGTACTTC. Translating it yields CSAPSPRTSSYEQYF.